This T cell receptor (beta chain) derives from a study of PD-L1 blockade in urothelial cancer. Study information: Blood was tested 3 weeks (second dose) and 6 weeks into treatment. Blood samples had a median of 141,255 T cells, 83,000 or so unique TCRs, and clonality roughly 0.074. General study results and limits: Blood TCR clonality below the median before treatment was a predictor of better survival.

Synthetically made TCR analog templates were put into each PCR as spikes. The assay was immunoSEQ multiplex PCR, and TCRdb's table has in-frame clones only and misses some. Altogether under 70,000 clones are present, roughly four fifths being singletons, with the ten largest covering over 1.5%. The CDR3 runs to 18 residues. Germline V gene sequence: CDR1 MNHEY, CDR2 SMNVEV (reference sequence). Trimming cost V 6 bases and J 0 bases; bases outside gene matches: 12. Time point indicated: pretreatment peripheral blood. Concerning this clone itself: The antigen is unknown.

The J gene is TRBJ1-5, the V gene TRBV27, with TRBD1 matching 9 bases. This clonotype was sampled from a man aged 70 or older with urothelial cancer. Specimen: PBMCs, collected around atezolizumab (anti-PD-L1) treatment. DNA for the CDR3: TGTGCCAGCAGCTACCGAGGGACAGGGCACAATAGCAATCAGCCCCAGCATTTT. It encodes CASSYRGTGHNSNQPQHF.